The 7 T cell receptor beta chains below were found in one sample sequenced in a study of blood T cell repertoires in COVID-19. The table came from immunoSEQ multiplex PCR; TCRdb's copy has only in-frame clones and leaves some out. The sample includes approximately 170,000 clones, 75% to 90% of them seen just once. Specimen: peripheral blood. The receptors were gathered from a man under 40 with acute or convalescent COVID-19.

The rearrangement uses TRBV6-1 and TRBJ1-1; no definite D call. In germline, CDR1 is MNHNS, CDR2 SASEGT. This CDR3 comprises 14 residues. Trimming took off 3 bases at V and 5 bases at J, with 13 bases between the two ends. The CDR3: CASSDLGAKTEAFF. The DNA of the CDR3 is TGTGCCAGCAGTGACCTGGGCGCGAAGACTGAAGCTTTCTTT.

The genes are TRBV18 and TRBJ2-5, with D maybe TRBD2 (6 bases). From germline, CDR1 is KGHSH and CDR2 LQKENI. V lost 5 bases, J lost 3 bases, and 13 bases lay in between. The CDR3 is 14 residues long. CDR3 loop: CASSSGTGKETQYF. The CDR3, as DNA: TGTGCCAGCTCATCCGGGACTGGGAAAGAGACCCAGTACTTC.

The rearrangement joins TRBV6-5 to TRBJ1-1; TRBD1 might be the D (6 bases). The V end was cut by 5 bases, the J end by 4 bases, with 14 bases between. The germline gives CDR1 MNHEY, CDR2 SVGAGI. The CDR3 consists of 14 residues. CDR3 coding DNA: TGTGCCAGCAGTAACCCAGGGGCTGGCACTGAAGCTTTCTTT. Translated: CASSNPGAGTEAFF.

This clone has a single count. The chain links TRBV3-1 (or the pseudogene TRBV3-2) to TRBJ1-2; TRBD1 agrees at 7 bases. The CDR3 consists of 15 residues. V lost 1 base, J lost 4 bases, and 6 bases stayed unmatched. The germline V gene encodes CDR1 LGHDT and CDR2 YNNKEL (reference sequence). The CDR3 DNA reads as TGTGCCAGCAGCCAAGGGAGACAGGGCGTCTATGGCTACACCTTC. It yields the protein CASSQGRQGVYGYTF.

The rearrangement uses TRBV28 and TRBJ1-5, with unresolved D. This CDR3 has 16 residues. The V and J ends lost 5 bases and 0 bases respectively, with 14 bases between them. Germline values: CDR1 MDHEN, CDR2 SYDVKM. As DNA, the CDR3 is TGTGCCAGCAGTCCCGCAGGTCGGGGTAGCAATCAGCCCCAGCATTTT. It yields the protein CASSPAGRGSNQPQHF. The full variable domain, completed using reference TRBV28 and TRBJ1-5, is DVKVTQSSRYLVKRTGEKVFLECVQDMDHENMFWYRQDPGLGLRLIYFSYDVKMKEKGDIPEGYSVSREKKERFSLILESASTNQTSMYLCASSPAGRGSNQPQHFGDGTRLSIL.

This chain connects TRBV4-1 to TRBJ2-2, with a tentative D call TRBD2 (5 bases). Deletions cut 4 bases from V and 3 bases from J, with 12 bases between. The CDR3 is 15 residues long. Germline CDR1 and CDR2: MGHRA and YSYEKL. The CDR3 region is CASSPGLMDTGELFF. The DNA for the CDR3 is TGCGCCAGCAGCCCTGGACTCATGGACACCGGGGAGCTGTTTTTT.

The chain has TRBV24-1 and TRBJ2-3, with D maybe TRBD1 (5 bases). The CDR3 has 18 amino acids. CDR1 is KGHDR and CDR2 is SFDVKD in the germline V gene. V gave up 5 bases and J gave up 7 bases, with 27 bases separating them. The CDR3 protein is CATSGPQANGRALYTQYF. The CDR3 nucleotides read TGTGCCACCAGTGGCCCTCAGGCTAACGGCAGGGCACTGTATACGCAGTATTTT.